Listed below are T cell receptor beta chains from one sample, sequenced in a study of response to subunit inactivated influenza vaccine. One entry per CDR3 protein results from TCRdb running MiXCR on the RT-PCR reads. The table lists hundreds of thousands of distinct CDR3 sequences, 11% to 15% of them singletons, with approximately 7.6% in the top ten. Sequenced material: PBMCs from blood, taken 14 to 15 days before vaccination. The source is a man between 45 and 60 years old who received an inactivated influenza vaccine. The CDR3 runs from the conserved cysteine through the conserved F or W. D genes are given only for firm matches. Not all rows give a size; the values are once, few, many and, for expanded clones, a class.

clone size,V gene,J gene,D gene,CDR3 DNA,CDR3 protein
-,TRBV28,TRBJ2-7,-,TGTGCCAGCAGTTTGGACCGGGACACGTTAACCTACGAGCAGTACTTC,CASSLDRDTLTYEQYF
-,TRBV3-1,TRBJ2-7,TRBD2,TGTGCCAGCAGCCAAGTAACGGTGGGAGGGCCTTACGAGCAGTACTTC,CASSQVTVGGPYEQYF
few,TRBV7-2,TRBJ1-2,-,TGTGCCAGCAAGAGGTACCAGGACTATGGCTACACCTTC,CASKRYQDYGYTF
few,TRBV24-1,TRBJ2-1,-,TGTGCCACCAGTGAGCGGAATGAGCAGTTCTTC,CATSERNEQFF
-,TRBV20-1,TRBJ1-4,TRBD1,TGCAGTGCTAGTGAGGGGGCACCTAATGAAAAACTGTTTTTT,CSASEGAPNEKLFF
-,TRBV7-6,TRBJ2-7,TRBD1,TGTGCCAGCAGCAGTACAGGGGGAGGCGGGGACGAGCAGTACTTC,CASSSTGGGGDEQYF
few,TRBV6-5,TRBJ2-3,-,TGTGCCAGCAGGGAAAACACAGATACGCAGTATTTT,CASRENTDTQYF
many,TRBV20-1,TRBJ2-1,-,TGCAGTGCTAGAGAGCGGAGCGTAATGTCGGGTGAGCAGTTCTTC,CSARERSVMSGEQFF
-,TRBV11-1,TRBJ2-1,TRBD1,TGTGCCAGCAGCTCCGGGACAGGGAGCAATGAGCAGTTCTTC,CASSSGTGSNEQFF
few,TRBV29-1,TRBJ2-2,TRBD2,TGCAGCGTGGAGGGAGTAGCGGGGGGTCCGAACACCGGGGAGCTGTTTTTT,CSVEGVAGGPNTGELFF
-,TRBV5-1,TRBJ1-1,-,TGCGCCAGCAGCCTGCAATCGGTGGGGGCTTCTGAAGCTTTCTTT,CASSLQSVGASEAFF
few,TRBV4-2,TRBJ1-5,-,TGTGCCAGCAGCCAAGAAGTGTTTAATCAGCCCCAGCATTTT,CASSQEVFNQPQHF
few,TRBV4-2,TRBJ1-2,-,TGTGCCAGCAGCCAGGAGCTCAGGGATTTCTATGGCTACACCTTC,CASSQELRDFYGYTF
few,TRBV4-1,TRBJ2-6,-,TGCGCCAGCAGCCAAGAGCGGGGGGCCAACGTCCTGACTTTC,CASSQERGANVLTF
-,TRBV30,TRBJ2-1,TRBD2,TGTGCCGGCAAAGCCGGGACTAGCGTCTACAATGAGCAGTTCTTC,CAGKAGTSVYNEQFF
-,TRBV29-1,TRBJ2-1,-,TGCAGCGTCCAAGGGGGGGCCGTCTCCTACAATGAGCAGTTCTTC,CSVQGGAVSYNEQFF
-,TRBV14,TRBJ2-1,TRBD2,TGTGCCAGCAGCCCCCTCCTAGCGGGAGTGAAGTTCTTC,CASSPLLAGVKFF
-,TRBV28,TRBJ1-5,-,TGTGCCAGCAGTTCCCCGGTGGAACCCCAGCATTTT,CASSSPVEPQHF
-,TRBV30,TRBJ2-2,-,TGTGCCTGGGGGGGGACGCCGAACACCGGGGAGCTGTTTTTT,CAWGGTPNTGELFF
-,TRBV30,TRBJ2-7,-,TGTGCCTGGAGAGTCACAGGAGGGGATTTTGACGAGCAGTACTTC,CAWRVTGGDFDEQYF
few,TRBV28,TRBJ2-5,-,TGTGCCAGCAGCTTTTGGGTCGAGACAGGCCAAGAGACCCAGTACTTC,CASSFWVETGQETQYF
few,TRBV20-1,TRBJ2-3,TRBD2,TGCAGTGCTAGAGCGCCTAGCGGGACTACAGATACGCAGTATTTT,CSARAPSGTTDTQYF
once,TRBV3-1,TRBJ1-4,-,TGTGCCAGCAGCCAAGCGTCAATTGGAGGTGGCGAAAAACTGTTTTTT,CASSQASIGGGEKLFF
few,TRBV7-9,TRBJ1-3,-,TGTGCCAGCAGCTTTGGACAGAGCTCTGGAAACACCATATATTTT,CASSFGQSSGNTIYF
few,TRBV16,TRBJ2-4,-,TGTGCCAGCAGCCAATCTGTATTGGGGAGCTCAGCCAAAAACATTCAGTACTTC,CASSQSVLGSSAKNIQYF
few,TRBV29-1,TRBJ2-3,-,TGCAGCGTTGGGCGCCTCACAGATACGCAGTATTTT,CSVGRLTDTQYF
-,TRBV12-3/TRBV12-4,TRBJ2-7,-,TGTGCCAGCAGTTGGGGGTTTTACGAGCAGTACTTC,CASSWGFYEQYF
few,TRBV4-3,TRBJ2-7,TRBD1,TGCGCCAGCAGCCAAAGCCGACAGGGCCTCTCCTACGAGCAGTACTTC,CASSQSRQGLSYEQYF
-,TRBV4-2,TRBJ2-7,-,TGTGCCAGCAGCCAGAGGCCCGAGAACTCCTACGAGCAGTACTTC,CASSQRPENSYEQYF
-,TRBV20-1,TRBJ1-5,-,TGCAGTGCTATTAGGACAGACTTCAATCAGCCCCAGCATTTT,CSAIRTDFNQPQHF
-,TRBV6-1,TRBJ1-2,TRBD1,TGTGCCAGCAGGACAGGGGTAGGGGCGTATACCTTC,CASRTGVGAYTF
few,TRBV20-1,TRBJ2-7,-,TGCAGTGCTAGTGGGCCCTACGAGCAGTACTTC,CSASGPYEQYF
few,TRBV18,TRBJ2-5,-,TGTGCCAGCTCACCATCGCGGCTCCAAGAGACCCAGTACTTC,CASSPSRLQETQYF
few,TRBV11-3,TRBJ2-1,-,TGTGCCAGCAGCTTAAATTTTATTGCGGCCGAGCAGTTCTTC,CASSLNFIAAEQFF
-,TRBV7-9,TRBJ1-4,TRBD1,TGTGCCAGCAGCTATACAGGGGCTCCAACTATTGAAAAACTGTTTTTT,CASSYTGAPTIEKLFF
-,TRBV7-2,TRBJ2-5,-,TGTGCCAGCCGTAGGGCAGGGCAAGAGACCCAGTACTTC,CASRRAGQETQYF
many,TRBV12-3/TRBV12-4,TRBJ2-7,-,TGTGCCAGCAGTTTGGGAGGCAGGACCGATTACGAGCAGTACTTC,CASSLGGRTDYEQYF
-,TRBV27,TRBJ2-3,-,TGTGCCAGCAGATCATCAGGGGTCGCAGATACGCAGTATTTT,CASRSSGVADTQYF
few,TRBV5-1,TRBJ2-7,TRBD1,TGCGCCAGCGCAGGCGGACAGGGCCTCTACGAGCAGTACTTC,CASAGGQGLYEQYF
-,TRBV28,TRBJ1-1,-,TGTGCCAGCAGTTTTGGGCAGGCCCTGAACACTGAAGCTTTCTTT,CASSFGQALNTEAFF
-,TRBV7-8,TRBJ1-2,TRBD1,TGTGCCAGCAGCTTAGTCAGGGGGGATGGCTACACCTTC,CASSLVRGDGYTF
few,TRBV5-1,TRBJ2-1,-,TGCGCCAGCAGCTGGGCGGGAAGAACGGGGGTAAATGAGCAGTTCTTC,CASSWAGRTGVNEQFF
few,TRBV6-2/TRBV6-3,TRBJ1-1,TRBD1,TGTGCCAGCAGTTACCTGGGACAGGCAAACACTGAAGCTTTCTTT,CASSYLGQANTEAFF
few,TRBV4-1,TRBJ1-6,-,TGCGCCAGCAGCCAAGGCACCATGGGGTTGACACCCCTCCACTTT,CASSQGTMGLTPLHF
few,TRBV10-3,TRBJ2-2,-,TGTGCCATCAGACCTTCTGGGGGATCCGGGGAGCTGTTTTTT,CAIRPSGGSGELFF
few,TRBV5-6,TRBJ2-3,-,TGTGCCAGCAGCTTGGACAGCCTTCCAGCAACAGATACGCAGTATTTT,CASSLDSLPATDTQYF
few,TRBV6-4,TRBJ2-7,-,TGTGCCAGCAGTGTATCCATAGGCTCCTACGAGCAGTACTTC,CASSVSIGSYEQYF
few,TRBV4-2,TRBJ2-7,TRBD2,TGTGCCAGCAGCCAAGAGGACGGGGGGGCCCACGAGCAGTACTTC,CASSQEDGGAHEQYF
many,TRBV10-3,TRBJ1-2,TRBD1,TGTGCCATCAAGGGACAGTTCTCTAACTATGGCTACACCTTC,CAIKGQFSNYGYTF
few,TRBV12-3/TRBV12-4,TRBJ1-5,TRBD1,TGTGCCAGCACCCTCGCAGGGGGCTCTGCCCAGCCCCAGCATTTT,CASTLAGGSAQPQHF
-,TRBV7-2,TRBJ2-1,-,TGTGCCAGCAGTCCTCAGGGGAGTGAGCAGTTCTTC,CASSPQGSEQFF
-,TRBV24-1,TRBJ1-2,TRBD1,TGTGCCACCAGTGATAGAAGACAGGGTGCCTATGGCTACACCTTC,CATSDRRQGAYGYTF
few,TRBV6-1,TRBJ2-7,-,TGTGCCAGCAGCCCAATCCCCGGACAGATGGAGCAGTACTTC,CASSPIPGQMEQYF
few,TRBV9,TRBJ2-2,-,TGTGCCAGCAGCGTAGTAGGGGTGGGTTCCGGGGAGCTGTTTTTT,CASSVVGVGSGELFF
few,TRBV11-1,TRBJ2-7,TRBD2,TGTGCCAGCAGCTTACTAGCGGGAGGGCCCTTAGTCGAGCAGTACTTC,CASSLLAGGPLVEQYF
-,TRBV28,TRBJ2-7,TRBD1,TGTGCCAGCAGCCCCGGGGGACAGGGATACTTC,CASSPGGQGYF
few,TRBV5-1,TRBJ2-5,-,TGCGCCAGCACCAATGCAGGGGGGCAAGAGACCCAGTACTTC,CASTNAGGQETQYF
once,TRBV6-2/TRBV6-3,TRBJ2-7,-,TGTGCCAGCAGTGCTGAGCGCGGCCCCTACGAGCAGTACTTC,CASSAERGPYEQYF
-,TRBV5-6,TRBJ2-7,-,TGTGCCAGCAGCCCGGGACAAGTTGCCGAGCAGTACTTC,CASSPGQVAEQYF
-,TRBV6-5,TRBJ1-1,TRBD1,TGTGCCAGCAGTTACTCGAGCAGGGGGGACACTGAAGCTTTCTTT,CASSYSSRGDTEAFF